The source of this T cell receptor (beta chain) is a study of T-cell reconstitution after alpha-beta-depleted transplantation in children. Overall study results and limits: Reportedly, alpha-beta T cells present about two months post-transplant originated from several hundred expanded clones of graft origin. T-cell numbers and diversity, one year after transplant, stemmed largely from T cells that were newly produced.

V was clipped by 6 bases and J by 3 bases, with 17 bases between them. CDR3 length: 15 residues. Comments on this clonotype: Antigen unknown.

The TCRbeta library was prepared with unique molecular identifiers. One entry per CDR3 protein results from TCRdb running MiXCR on the PCR reads. The table has approximately 800,000 distinct CDR3 sequences, about 15% seen once; the top ten hold approximately 5%. J is TRBJ1-1 and V is TRBV12-3 or TRBV12-4, with a possible D match to TRBD1 (6 bases). Sequenced here: PBMCs, mostly from graft donor cells, sampled 360 days after TCRalphabeta/CD19-depleted stem cell transplant. The clonotype was recovered from a male patient between 10 and 17 years old who had a stem cell transplant for acute lymphoblastic leukemia, so the T cells may come from the graft donor. Written as DNA, the CDR3 is TGTGCCAGCAGCACTAGCGTTCAGGGGCACACTGAAGCTTTCTTT. Encoded protein: CASSTSVQGHTEAFF.